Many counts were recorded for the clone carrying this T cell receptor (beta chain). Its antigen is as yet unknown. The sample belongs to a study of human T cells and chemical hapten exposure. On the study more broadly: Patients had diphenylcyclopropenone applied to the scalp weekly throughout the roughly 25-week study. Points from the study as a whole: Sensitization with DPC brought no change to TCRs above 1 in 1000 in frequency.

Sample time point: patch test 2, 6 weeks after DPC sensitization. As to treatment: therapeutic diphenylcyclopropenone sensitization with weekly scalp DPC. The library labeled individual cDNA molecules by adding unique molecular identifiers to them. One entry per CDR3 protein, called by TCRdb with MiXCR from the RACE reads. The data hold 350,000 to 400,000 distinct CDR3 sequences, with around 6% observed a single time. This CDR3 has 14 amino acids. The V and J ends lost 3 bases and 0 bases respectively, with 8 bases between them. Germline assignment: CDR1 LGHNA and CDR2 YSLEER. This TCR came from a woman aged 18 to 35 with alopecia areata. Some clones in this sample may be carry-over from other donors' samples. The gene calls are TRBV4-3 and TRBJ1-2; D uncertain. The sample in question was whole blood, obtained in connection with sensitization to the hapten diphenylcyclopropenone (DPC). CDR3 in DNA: TGCGCCAGCAGCCAGGGGTCCTCTAACTATGGCTACACCTTC. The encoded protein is CASSQGSSNYGYTF.